This TCR beta chain was sequenced during a study of pediatric ulcerative colitis (dated by TCRdb to between 2017 and 2020). As for the study more broadly: Among the ulcerative colitis patients, seven had pancolitis and two had left-sided colitis, and histology in every patient was consistent with ulcerative colitis. From roughly 10 newly diagnosed, treatment-naive pediatric ulcerative colitis patients and a few non-IBD control children, paired blood and rectal samples were collected. The Pediatric Ulcerative Colitis Activity Index classified a couple of patients as having mild disease, four as having moderate disease and three as having acute severe colitis. On the study overall, not on this receptor specifically: Two rectal CDR3 clonotypes were detected in all ulcerative colitis patients and were not detected in any of the controls. For technical reasons, substantially fewer templates were yielded by the blood samples of two patients, and these blood samples were excluded from blood-rectal overlap analysis. Rectal repertoire features separated controls, mild-moderate and acute severe colitis patients; acute severe colitis showed reduced rectal diversity due to clonal expansions. The healthy control group was small, consisting of only four individuals. Repertoires were derived from total lymphocyte DNA, so rare subsets such as regulatory T cells may have patterns not reflected. Blood-derived T cells may have been included in rectal pinch biopsies, especially in patients with overt colitis. Autologous blood-rectal clonal overlap was significantly higher in ulcerative colitis patients than in controls, suggesting increased T cell trafficking to inflamed tissue.

During colonoscopy, one to two pinch biopsies were obtained from the rectum for research purposes. No immunosuppressive medication had been given to the ulcerative colitis patients before the diagnostic colonoscopy. Before DNA isolation, rectal biopsies were subjected to proteinase K digestion. The Wizard kit (Promega) was used to extract genomic DNA from blood and intestinal samples. The CDR3 has 16 amino acids, counting the end cysteine and phenylalanine. Only the CDR3 DNA is retained, 48 bases long and in frame from the first base. V is pruned by 4 bases and J by 0 bases, leaving 5 bases of the junction without a gene match. Per the germline V gene (reference sequence), SEHNR is the CDR1 and FQNEAQ is the CDR2. Regarding this clone: Its antigen target is currently unknown. Base quality data are lacking; no much larger clone is found one base away.

Using the immunoSEQ TRB Survey service, rearranged CDR3 beta regions were amplified from genomic DNA with multiplex V and J primers. To keep sequencing depth equal across samples, survey-level depth of up to 500,000 reads per sample was applied. Libraries were purified, pooled and sequenced on Illumina technology. The authors processed their data as follows. immunoSEQ online tools were used for productive clonality, sample overlap, pairwise scatters, CDR3 beta length, V/D/J gene usage and productiveness. Calculated diversity was defined as the number of unique rearrangements divided by total templates, multiplied by 100, and Shannon and Simpson indices were computed as well. Principal component analysis was performed on Z-score normalized data with the R prcomp function and the ggbiplot package. Morisita's index was used to quantify blood-rectal clonal overlap within each subject. TCRdb obtained this table from immuneACCESS and retained in-frame rearrangements with V and J assigned. These tables miss some clones; where compared with another copy, unresolved V genes account for less than half of the shortfall, and the remainder is unexplained. The DNA gave D and trimming, while V, J and clone size come from that table. Present in this sample are 20,000 to 30,000 clones, 65% to 80% of which were seen just once. The top ten clonotypes cover approximately 8% of the sample.

The chain was built from TRBV7-9 and TRBJ2-1, and 8 bases in between align with TRBD2. The source is a boy between 10 and 17 years old with severe ulcerative colitis. The sample taken for sequencing was gut tissue. The DNA sequence reads TGTGCCAGCAGCTACGTCGGGAGGGACTCCTACAATGAGCAGTTCTTC. Its coded protein is CASSYVGRDSYNEQFF.